This T cell receptor beta chain comes out of a study of blood T cell repertoires in COVID-19. As for the study in general: Samples representing acute and convalescent COVID-19 were sourced from the United States, Italy and Spain. PBMCs, B-cell-depleted T cells, or T cells were the source of the cDNA or gDNA that made up the material.

Turning to this clone: Other DNA sequences in the sample encode the same CDR3.

Looked up from germline, CDR1 is SGDLS and CDR2 is YYNGEE. This CDR3 comprises 14 residues. Trimming took off 0 bases at V and 3 bases at J, with 10 bases between the two ends. The authors' processing: For nucleated cells, counts were estimated from reference gene primer amplification. Clones were read by immunoSEQ multiplex PCR, and TCRdb kept only the in-frame ones, dropping some. V and J calls and clone size are copied from that table; D and trimming were computed from the DNA. In the table there are 200,000 to 300,000 clones, roughly 86% of which are singletons. The clonotype comes from a woman between 25 and 40 years old who had recovered from COVID-19. Sequencing was performed on peripheral blood. V gene TRBV9 combines with J gene TRBJ2-7; the D gene is possibly TRBD2 (5 bases). This chain's CDR3 is CASSVGLAGYEQYF. In DNA form, the CDR3 reads TGTGCCAGCAGCGTAGGGCTAGCCGGCTACGAGCAGTACTTC.